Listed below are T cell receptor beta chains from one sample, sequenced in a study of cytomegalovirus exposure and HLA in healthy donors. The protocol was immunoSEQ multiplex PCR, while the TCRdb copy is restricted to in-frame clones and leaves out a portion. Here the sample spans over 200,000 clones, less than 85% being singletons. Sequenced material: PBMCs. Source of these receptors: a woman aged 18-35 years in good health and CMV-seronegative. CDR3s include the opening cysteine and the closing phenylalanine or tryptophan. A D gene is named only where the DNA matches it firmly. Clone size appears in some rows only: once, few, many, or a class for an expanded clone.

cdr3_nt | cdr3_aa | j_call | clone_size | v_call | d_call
TGTGCCAGCAGCGTAGAGGGGACGGGGTTTCGGGGCTACACCTTC | CASSVEGTGFRGYTF | TRBJ1-2 | - | TRBV9 | -
TGTGCCAGCAGTACCCGACCGAGAGCCTACGAGCAGTACTTC | CASSTRPRAYEQYF | TRBJ2-7 | few | TRBV27 | -
TGTGCCAGCAGTTTTAGGCTAGCGGGAGCGACAGATACGCAGTATTTT | CASSFRLAGATDTQYF | TRBJ2-3 | - | TRBV27 | TRBD2
TGTGCCAGCAGTTACTCGGCTAGCTACGAGCAGTACTTC | CASSYSASYEQYF | TRBJ2-7 | once | TRBV6-5 | -
TGCAGCGTTGAAAGACAGATGAACACTGAAGCTTTCTTT | CSVERQMNTEAFF | TRBJ1-1 | once | TRBV29-1 | -
TGTGCCACCAGCAGAGATCTCGACAATGTTGATGGCTACACCTTC | CATSRDLDNVDGYTF | TRBJ1-2 | - | TRBV15 | -
TGCGCCAGGAGGGCCGACAATTCACCCCTCCACTTT | CARRADNSPLHF | TRBJ1-6 | - | TRBV5-1 | -
TGTGCCAGCAGCTCACCCCGGGGGAGCACTGAAGCTTTCTTT | CASSSPRGSTEAFF | TRBJ1-1 | - | TRBV9 | -
TGTGCCAGCAGAAAGGGGGGGGCAGGGACTGAAGCTTTCTTT | CASRKGGAGTEAFF | TRBJ1-1 | - | TRBV6-6 | -
TGTGCCAGCAGCTTGACCTCAGGGTCCACACTCTATGGCTACACCTTC | CASSLTSGSTLYGYTF | TRBJ1-2 | once | TRBV7-9 | -
TGTGCCAGCACCCTCTCGGCCCGGAGCACAGATACGCAGTATTTT | CASTLSARSTDTQYF | TRBJ2-3 | - | TRBV6-5 | -
TGTGCCAGCAGCTTAGGGCCCCTTGACAGGGGGCATGGCTACACCTTC | CASSLGPLDRGHGYTF | TRBJ1-2 | - | TRBV11-2 | TRBD1
TGTGCCAGCAGTGAGGGCGGGACGAGCTCCTACAATGAGCAGTTCTTC | CASSEGGTSSYNEQFF | TRBJ2-1 | - | TRBV2 | -
TGTGCCAGCAGCCCCTCAAGTCGTAGGAACTATGGCTACACCTTC | CASSPSSRRNYGYTF | TRBJ1-2 | few | TRBV7-9 | -
TGTGCCAGCAGGATCACGACAGGGGAAAACTATGGCTACACCTTC | CASRITTGENYGYTF | TRBJ1-2 | - | TRBV6-5 | TRBD1
TGTGCCAGTAGTATCTGGGGACAGGGTCACAATGAGCAGTTCTTC | CASSIWGQGHNEQFF | TRBJ2-1 | - | TRBV19 | TRBD1
TGTGCCAGCAGGCCTAGCGGAACCTACGAGCAGTACTTC | CASRPSGTYEQYF | TRBJ2-7 | - | TRBV6-1 | TRBD2
TGCGCCAGCAGCCATCCGGGGGCAGGCAATCAGCCCCAGCATTTT | CASSHPGAGNQPQHF | TRBJ1-5 | few | TRBV4-1 | -
TGTGCCAGCAGCCAATGGGGGGGTGGAGTCACAGATACGCAGTATTTT | CASSQWGGGVTDTQYF | TRBJ2-3 | few | TRBV5-6 | TRBD2
TGCAGCGGCGGAAACAGGGGGAACACTGAAGCTTTCTTT | CSGGNRGNTEAFF | TRBJ1-1 | - | TRBV29-1 | TRBD1
TGCGCCAGCAGCTTGGAAGGGTTGAGCAATCAGCCCCAGCATTTT | CASSLEGLSNQPQHF | TRBJ1-5 | few | TRBV5-1 | -
TGTGCCTGCCAGACAGGGATCCGTGGCTACACCTTC | CACQTGIRGYTF | TRBJ1-2 | - | TRBV30 | TRBD1
TGCGCCAGCAACACCGGAGGAGGACCCACTGAAGCTTTCTTT | CASNTGGGPTEAFF | TRBJ1-1 | - | TRBV5-1 | -
TGTGCCAGCAGTTATCACCAGGGGCCCAACTATGGCTACACCTTC | CASSYHQGPNYGYTF | TRBJ1-2 | - | TRBV6-5 | -
TGTGCCAGCAGAGCAGGGGGGGCGTACGAGCAGTACTTC | CASRAGGAYEQYF | TRBJ2-7 | - | TRBV27 | -
TGTGCCAGCAGTTTATCGTACAGGGAAGGCTACGAGCAGTACTTC | CASSLSYREGYEQYF | TRBJ2-7 | - | TRBV27 | -
TGTGCCAGCAGTGAATCCCCGGGCCCGCCCTACGAGCAGTACTTC | CASSESPGPPYEQYF | TRBJ2-7 | - | TRBV25-1 | -
TGTGCCAGCAGCGTATTGTCAGGGGTGAACACCGGGGAGCTGTTTTTT | CASSVLSGVNTGELFF | TRBJ2-2 | - | TRBV9 | -
TGTGCCAGCAGTTCTAAACTAGCGGGCCTCAATGAGCAGTTCTTC | CASSSKLAGLNEQFF | TRBJ2-1 | - | TRBV27 | TRBD2
TGTGCCAGCAGTATAACTACTAGCGGGATAGGGGAGACCCAGTACTTC | CASSITTSGIGETQYF | TRBJ2-5 | - | TRBV27 | TRBD2